This entry features one T cell receptor (beta chain) sequence. This clone is large (0.1 to 1%). Its target antigen remains unknown. No base-level quality is on record; no much larger clone is a single base apart. The sample originates from a study of CD39 and CD103 CD8 tumor-infiltrating T cells (dated by TCRdb to 2016 to 2018). For the study in its entirety: An HPV-positive HNSCC, an HPV-negative HNSCC, an ovarian cancer and a melanoma patient were represented in the repertoire comparisons shown. Repertoires of CD8 TIL subsets defined by CD103 and CD39 were compared with peripheral memory CD8 T cells by TCRbeta CDR3 deep sequencing.

At the time of sample collection the patients were not on therapy, although prior treatments varied from chemotherapy, radiotherapy, surgery and immunotherapy to no treatment. Thawed cells were enriched for T lymphocytes with a negative-selection kit, adding EpCAM beads for tumor-infiltrating lymphocytes. For the CD8 TIL subsets, CD3+CD4-CD8+CD45RA- cells were FACS-sorted and divided into DN, SP and DP based on their expression of CD39 and CD103. Tumor specimens were cut into small pieces, digested for 1 h with hyaluronidase, collagenase and DNase, then filtered, enriched over Ficoll and cryopreserved. Populations were sorted on a FACSAria II to about 99% purity, and the cell pellets were frozen for TCR sequencing without being cultured. V is cut by 4 bases and J by 8 bases, and the space between the germline ends is 12 bases. Looking up the germline V gene yields CDR1 SGHVS and CDR2 FNYEAQ. Reading from cysteine to phenylalanine, the CDR3 counts 13 amino acids. Only CDR3 DNA is held: 39 bases, read in frame from base 1.

Genomic DNA was extracted with the DNeasy Blood and Tissue Kit from about 10,000 to 100,000 sorted cells per subset. The immunoSEQ service sequenced and mapped the TCRbeta V-J or V-D-J regions, with coverage above 9x for each sample. In the original analysis: Analysis was restricted to productive rearrangements exported from the immunoSEQ Analyzer platform, and clonality was assessed using the 500 most abundant clones. The Morisita-Horn similarity index and the Jaccard index were used to quantify repertoire overlap between populations. Morisita-Horn similarity between CD8 T-cell subset TCR repertoires was measured in roughly six cancer patients. TCRdb limited this immuneACCESS table to in-frame rearrangements with V and J called. A share of clones is missing; checked studies link under half to unresolved V genes, and the rest is unexplained. For V, J and clone size, that table is used; D and trimming come from the DNA. A total of 300 or so clones appear in this sample, approximately 50% of them only once. The biggest ten clones account for roughly 44% of the sample.

Study-level results and caveats: Clonotypes from DP TILs were seldom detected in blood or uninvolved lymph node, while clonotypes from DN TILs overlapped to a large extent with peripheral memory CD8 repertoires. DP CD8 TILs appeared to be more oligoclonal than DN and SP CD8 TILs and blood memory CD8 T cells, with roughly 50-90% covered by the top 30 clonotypes.

The TCR was taken from a human donor with ovarian cancer. The sequenced sample was CD39+ CD103+ CD8+ T cells sorted from the tumor. This sample's cell subset or site label indicates: CD103+CD39+ double-positive CD45RA- CD8 T cells. The chain is encoded by TRBV7-6 joined to TRBJ2-1, with the D gene not clear enough to name. The nucleotide sequence reads as follows: TGTGCCAGCAGCTCCGGGCTATGGGATGAGCAGTTCTTC. The resulting protein is CASSSGLWDEQFF.